The source of this T cell receptor (beta chain) is a study of T cell responses to AZD1222 COVID-19 vaccine. Germline V lookup: CDR1 SGHTS, CDR2 YDEGEE. The V end was cut by 4 bases, the J end by 4 bases, with 14 bases between. This CDR3 has 15 amino acids. Repertoires were generated with immunoSEQ multiplex PCR, while TCRdb's copy carries only in-frame clones and drops some. The table shows around 140,000 clones, with roughly 90% occurring only once. This TCR came from an adult in good health. V and J are TRBV5-8 and TRBJ2-2; D gene unclear. The source was peripheral blood, collected on day 0 of AZD1222 vaccination. The DNA of the CDR3 is TGTGCCAGCAGCCGTCGGTCGCTACTCACCGGGGAGCTGTTTTTT. It translates to CASSRRSLLTGELFF.